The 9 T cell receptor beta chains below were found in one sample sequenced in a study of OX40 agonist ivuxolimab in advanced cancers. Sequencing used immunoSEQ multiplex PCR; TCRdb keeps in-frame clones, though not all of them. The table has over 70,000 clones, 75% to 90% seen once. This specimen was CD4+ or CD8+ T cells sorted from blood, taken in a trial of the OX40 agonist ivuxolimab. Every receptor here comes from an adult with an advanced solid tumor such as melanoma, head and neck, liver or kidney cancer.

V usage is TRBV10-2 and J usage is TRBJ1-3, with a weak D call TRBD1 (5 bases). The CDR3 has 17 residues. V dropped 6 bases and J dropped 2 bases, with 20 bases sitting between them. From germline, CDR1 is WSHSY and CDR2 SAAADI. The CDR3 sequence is CASRNRQFPGTGNTIYF. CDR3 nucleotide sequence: TGCGCCAGCAGGAATCGACAGTTCCCAGGTACTGGAAACACCATATATTTT.

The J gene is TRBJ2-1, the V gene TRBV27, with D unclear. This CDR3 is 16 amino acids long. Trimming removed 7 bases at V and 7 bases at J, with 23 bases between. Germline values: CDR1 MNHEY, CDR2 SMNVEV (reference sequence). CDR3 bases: TGTGCCAGCACCCTGACGCCGGGCCCCGTAGGTAATGAGCAGTTCTTC. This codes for CASTLTPGPVGNEQFF.

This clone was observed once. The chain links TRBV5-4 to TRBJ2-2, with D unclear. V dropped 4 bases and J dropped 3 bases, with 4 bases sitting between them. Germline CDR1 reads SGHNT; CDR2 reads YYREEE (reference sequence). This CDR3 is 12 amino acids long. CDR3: CASSQYTGELFF. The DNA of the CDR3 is TGTGCCAGCAGCCAATACACCGGGGAGCTGTTTTTT.

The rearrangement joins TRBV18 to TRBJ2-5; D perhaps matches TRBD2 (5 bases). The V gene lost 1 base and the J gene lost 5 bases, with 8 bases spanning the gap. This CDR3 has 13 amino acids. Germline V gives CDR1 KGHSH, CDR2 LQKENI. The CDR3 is CASSPQLDETQYF. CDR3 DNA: TGTGCCAGCTCACCACAACTAGATGAGACCCAGTACTTC.

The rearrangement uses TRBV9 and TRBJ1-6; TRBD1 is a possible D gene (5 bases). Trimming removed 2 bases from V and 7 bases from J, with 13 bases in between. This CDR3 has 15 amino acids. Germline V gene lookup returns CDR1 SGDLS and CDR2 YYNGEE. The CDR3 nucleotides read TGTGCCAGCAGCGTGGCAGGGAGTTCCAATTCACCCCTCCACTTT. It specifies CASSVAGSSNSPLHF.

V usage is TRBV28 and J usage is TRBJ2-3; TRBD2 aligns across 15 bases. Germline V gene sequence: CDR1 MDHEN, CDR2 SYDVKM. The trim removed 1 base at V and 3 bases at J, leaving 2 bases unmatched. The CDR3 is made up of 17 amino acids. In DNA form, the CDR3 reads TGTGCCAGCAGTTTATCGGGACTAGCGGGAGGAACAGATACGCAGTATTTT. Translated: CASSLSGLAGGTDTQYF. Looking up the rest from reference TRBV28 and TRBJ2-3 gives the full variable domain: DVKVTQSSRYLVKRTGEKVFLECVQDMDHENMFWYRQDPGLGLRLIYFSYDVKMKEKGDIPEGYSVSREKKERFSLILESASTNQTSMYLCASSLSGLAGGTDTQYFGPGTRLTVL.

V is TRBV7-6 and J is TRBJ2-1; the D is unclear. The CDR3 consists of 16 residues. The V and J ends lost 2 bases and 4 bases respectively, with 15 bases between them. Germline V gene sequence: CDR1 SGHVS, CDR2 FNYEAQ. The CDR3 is CASSLRRLAMYNEQFF. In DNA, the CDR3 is TGTGCCAGCAGCTTAAGAAGGTTAGCTATGTACAATGAGCAGTTCTTC.

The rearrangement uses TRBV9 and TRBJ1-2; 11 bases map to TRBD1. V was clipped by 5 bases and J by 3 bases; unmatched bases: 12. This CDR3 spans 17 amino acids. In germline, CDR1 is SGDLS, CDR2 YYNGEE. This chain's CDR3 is CASRHGTGGGSDYGYTF. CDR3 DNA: TGTGCCAGCAGGCACGGGACAGGGGGTGGGTCGGACTATGGCTACACCTTC.

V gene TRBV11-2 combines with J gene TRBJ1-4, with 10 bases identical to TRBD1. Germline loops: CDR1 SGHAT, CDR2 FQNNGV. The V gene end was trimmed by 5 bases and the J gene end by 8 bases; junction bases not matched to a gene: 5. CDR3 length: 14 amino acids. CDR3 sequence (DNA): TGTGCCAGCAGCATCGGGACAGGGGAGGAAAAACTGTTTTTT. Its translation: CASSIGTGEEKLFF.